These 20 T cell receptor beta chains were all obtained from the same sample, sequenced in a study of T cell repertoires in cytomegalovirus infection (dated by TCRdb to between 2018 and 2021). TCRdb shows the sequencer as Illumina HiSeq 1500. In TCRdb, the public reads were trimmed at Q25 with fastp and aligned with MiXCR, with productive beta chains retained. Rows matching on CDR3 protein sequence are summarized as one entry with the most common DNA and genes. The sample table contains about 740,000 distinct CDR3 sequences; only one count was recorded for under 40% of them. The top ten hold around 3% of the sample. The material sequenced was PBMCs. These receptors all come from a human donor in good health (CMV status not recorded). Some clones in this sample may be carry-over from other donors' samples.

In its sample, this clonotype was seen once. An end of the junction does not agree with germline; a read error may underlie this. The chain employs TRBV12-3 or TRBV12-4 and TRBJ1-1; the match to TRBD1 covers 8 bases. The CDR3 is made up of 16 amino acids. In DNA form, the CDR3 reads TGTGCCAGCAGTTTAGGTCAGGGGGCGGGCGACACTGACGCTTTCTTT. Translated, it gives CASSLGQGAGDTDAFF.

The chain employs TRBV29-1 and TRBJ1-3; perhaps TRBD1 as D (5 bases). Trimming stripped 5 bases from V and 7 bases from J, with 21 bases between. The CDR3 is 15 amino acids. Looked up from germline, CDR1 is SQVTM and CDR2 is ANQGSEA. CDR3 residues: CSVSNPGTGGNTIYF. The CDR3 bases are TGCAGCGTTAGCAACCCCGGGACTGGTGGCAACACCATATATTTT.

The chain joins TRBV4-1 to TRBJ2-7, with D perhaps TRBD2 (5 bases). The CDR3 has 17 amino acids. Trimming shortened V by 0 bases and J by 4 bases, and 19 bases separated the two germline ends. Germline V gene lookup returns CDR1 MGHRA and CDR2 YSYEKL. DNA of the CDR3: TGCGCCAGCAGCCAAGAATCCGTTGGGATTAGCGTATACGAGCAGTACTTC. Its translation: CASSQESVGISVYEQYF.

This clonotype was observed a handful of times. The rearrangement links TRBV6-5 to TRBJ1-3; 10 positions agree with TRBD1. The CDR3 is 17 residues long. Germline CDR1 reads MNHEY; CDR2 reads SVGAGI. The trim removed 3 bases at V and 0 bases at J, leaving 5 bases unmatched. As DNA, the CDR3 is TGTGCCAGCAGTTATTCCGGGACAGGGGACTCTGGAAACACCATATATTTT. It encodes CASSYSGTGDSGNTIYF.

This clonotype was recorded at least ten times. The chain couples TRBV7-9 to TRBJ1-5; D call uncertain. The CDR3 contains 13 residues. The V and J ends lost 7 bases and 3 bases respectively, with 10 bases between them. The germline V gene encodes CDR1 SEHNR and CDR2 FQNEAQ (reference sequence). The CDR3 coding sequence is TGTGCCAGCACCAACCGGGACAATCAGCCCCAGCATTTT. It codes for CASTNRDNQPQHF. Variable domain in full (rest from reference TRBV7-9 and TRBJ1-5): DTGVSQNPRHKITKRGQNVTFRCDPISEHNRLYWYRQTLGQGPEFLTYFQNEAQLEKSRLLSDRFSAERPKGSFSTLEIQRTEQGDSAMYLCASTNRDNQPQHFGDGTRLSIL.

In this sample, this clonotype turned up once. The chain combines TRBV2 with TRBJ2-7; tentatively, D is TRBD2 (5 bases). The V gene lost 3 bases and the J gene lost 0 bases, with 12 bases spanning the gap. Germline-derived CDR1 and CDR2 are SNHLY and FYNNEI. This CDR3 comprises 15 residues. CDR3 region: CASSDSRGFSYEQYF. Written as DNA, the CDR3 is TGTGCCAGCAGTGACTCCCGGGGATTCTCCTACGAGCAGTACTTC.

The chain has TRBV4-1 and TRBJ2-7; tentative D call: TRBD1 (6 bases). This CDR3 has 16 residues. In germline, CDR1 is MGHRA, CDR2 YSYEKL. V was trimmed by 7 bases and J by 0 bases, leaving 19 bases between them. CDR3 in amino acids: CASIPQGAQFSYEQYF. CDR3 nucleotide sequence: TGCGCCAGCATCCCACAGGGTGCCCAATTCTCCTACGAGCAGTACTTC.

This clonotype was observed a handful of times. CDR3: CASIDPEAFF. The CDR3 DNA reads as TGTGCCAGCATTGACCCTGAAGCTTTCTTT. V usage is TRBV2 and J usage is TRBJ1-1; D is unresolved. With 7 bases removed from V and 6 bases from J, the gap between germline ends came to 6 bases. Germline V gene lookup returns CDR1 SNHLY and CDR2 FYNNEI. The CDR3 sequence is 10 residues long.

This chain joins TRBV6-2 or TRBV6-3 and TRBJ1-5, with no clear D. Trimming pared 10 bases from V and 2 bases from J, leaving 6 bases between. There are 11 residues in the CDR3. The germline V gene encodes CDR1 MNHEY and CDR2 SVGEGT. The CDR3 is CATKGNQPQHF. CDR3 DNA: TGTGCCACCAAAGGCAATCAGCCCCAGCATTTT.

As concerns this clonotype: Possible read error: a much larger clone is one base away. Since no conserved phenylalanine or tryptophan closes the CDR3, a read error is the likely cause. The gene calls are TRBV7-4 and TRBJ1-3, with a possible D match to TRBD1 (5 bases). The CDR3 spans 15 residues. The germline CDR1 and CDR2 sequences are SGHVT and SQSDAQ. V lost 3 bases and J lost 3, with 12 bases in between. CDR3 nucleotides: TGTGCCAGCAGCTTGCAGGGAATCGGTGGAAACACCATATATATT. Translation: CASSLQGIGGNTIYI.

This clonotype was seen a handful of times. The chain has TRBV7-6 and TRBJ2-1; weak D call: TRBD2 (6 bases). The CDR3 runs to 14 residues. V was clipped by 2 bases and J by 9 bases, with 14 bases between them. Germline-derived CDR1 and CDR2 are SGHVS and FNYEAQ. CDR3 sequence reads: CASSLYSGVLEQFF. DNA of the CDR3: TGTGCCAGCAGCTTATACTCGGGGGTGCTTGAGCAGTTCTTC.

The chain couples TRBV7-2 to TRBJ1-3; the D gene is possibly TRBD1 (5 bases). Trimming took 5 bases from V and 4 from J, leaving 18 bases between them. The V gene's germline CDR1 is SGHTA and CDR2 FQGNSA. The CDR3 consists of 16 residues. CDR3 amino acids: CTSSTKRPGGGNTIYF. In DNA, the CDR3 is TGTACCAGCAGCACAAAGCGCCCGGGGGGGGGAAACACCATATATTTT.

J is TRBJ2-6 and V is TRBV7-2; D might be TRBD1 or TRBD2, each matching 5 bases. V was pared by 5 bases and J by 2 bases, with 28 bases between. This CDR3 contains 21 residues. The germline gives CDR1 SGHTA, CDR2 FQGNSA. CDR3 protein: CASSRFMGVEYLTPGANVLTF. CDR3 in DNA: TGTGCCAGCAGCAGATTTATGGGGGTGGAGTATCTTACCCCTGGGGCCAACGTCCTGACTTTC.

The chain's CDR3 is CSASSGVYGYTF. The DNA of the CDR3 is TGCAGTGCTAGTTCAGGGGTCTATGGCTACACCTTC. The V and J genes are TRBV20-1 and TRBJ1-2; tentatively, D is TRBD1 (6 bases). The CDR3 extends over 12 amino acids. V lost 3 bases and J lost 4, with 9 bases in between. CDR1 is DFQATT and CDR2 is SNEGSKA in the germline V gene (reference sequence).

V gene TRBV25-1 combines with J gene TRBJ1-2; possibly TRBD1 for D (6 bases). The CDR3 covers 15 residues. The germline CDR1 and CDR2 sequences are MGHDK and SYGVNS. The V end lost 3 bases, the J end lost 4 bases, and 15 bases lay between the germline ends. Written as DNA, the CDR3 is TGTGCCAGCAGTGACCACGGGGGCGCTTTCTATGGCTACACCTTC. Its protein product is CASSDHGGAFYGYTF.

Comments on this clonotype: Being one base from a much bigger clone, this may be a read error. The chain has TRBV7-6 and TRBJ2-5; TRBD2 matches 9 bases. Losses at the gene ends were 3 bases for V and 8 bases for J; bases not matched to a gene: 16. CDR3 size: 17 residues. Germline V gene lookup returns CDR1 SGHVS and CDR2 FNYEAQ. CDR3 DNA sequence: TGTGCCAGCAGCTTGCTGGAGGTAGCGGGAGTTGCCGATACCCAGTACTTC. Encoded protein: CASSLLEVAGVADTQYF.

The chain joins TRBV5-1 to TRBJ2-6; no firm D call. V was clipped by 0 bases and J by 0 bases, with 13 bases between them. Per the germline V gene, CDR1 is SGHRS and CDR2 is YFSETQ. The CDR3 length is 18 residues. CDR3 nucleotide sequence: TGCGCCAGCAGCTTGGGCGTTACCGGGCCCTCTGGGGCCAACGTCCTGACTTTC. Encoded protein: CASSLGVTGPSGANVLTF.

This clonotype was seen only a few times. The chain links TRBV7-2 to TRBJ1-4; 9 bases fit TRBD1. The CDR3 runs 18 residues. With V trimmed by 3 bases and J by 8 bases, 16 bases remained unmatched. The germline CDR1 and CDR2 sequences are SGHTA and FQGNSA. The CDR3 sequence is CASSFNTGGGVGGEKLFF. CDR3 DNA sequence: TGTGCCAGCAGCTTTAATACAGGGGGCGGTGTTGGCGGAGAAAAACTGTTTTTT.

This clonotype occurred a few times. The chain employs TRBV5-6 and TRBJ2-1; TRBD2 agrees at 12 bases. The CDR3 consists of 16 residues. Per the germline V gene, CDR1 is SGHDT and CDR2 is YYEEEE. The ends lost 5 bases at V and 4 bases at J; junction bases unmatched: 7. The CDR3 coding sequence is TGTGCCAGCAGTCGAGGGACTAGCGGGCCGTACAATGAGCAGTTCTTC. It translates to CASSRGTSGPYNEQFF.

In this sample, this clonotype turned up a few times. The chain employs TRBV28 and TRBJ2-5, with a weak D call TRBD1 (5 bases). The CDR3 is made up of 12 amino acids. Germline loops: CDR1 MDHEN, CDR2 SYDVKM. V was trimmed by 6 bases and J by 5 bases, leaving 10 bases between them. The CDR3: CASSPGSETQYF. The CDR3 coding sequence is TGTGCCAGCAGCCCAGGGTCCGAGACCCAGTACTTC.